The source of this T cell receptor beta chain is a study of blood T cell repertoires in COVID-19 (TCRdb year 2020). About the study as a whole: Samples covering the acute and convalescent phases of COVID-19 were provided by collaborators in the United States, Italy and Spain. The material from the prospective study consisted of cDNA or gDNA derived from T cells, B-cell-depleted T cells, or PBMCs. Deeply sampled blood TCRbeta repertoires from subjects exposed to, actively infected with, or recovered from COVID-19 were included in the dataset. The repertoires were made available in a free public database intended to serve as a resource for research on the immune response to SARS-CoV-2. Samples were obtained from the ongoing ImmuneRACE study (first 160 participants) and from 1,200 or so subjects provided by 6 global collaborators. The sample metadata nearly always contained a de-identified subject ID, COVID-19 status, age in years and sex. Where available, HLA class I and class II types were taken from metadata supplied by the sample provider and were not determined by assay-based typing.

Enrolling through a virtual design, the prospective study's participants ranged in age from roughly 18 to 89 years and lived across 24 United States geographic areas. In the prospective study, cohorts were assigned on the basis of participant-reported clinical history obtained from a screening survey and a study questionnaire. Recovered participants in ImmuneRACE Cohort 3 were defined by two consecutive negative NP/OP PCR tests, clearance by a healthcare professional, or resolution of symptoms. In the prospective study, whole blood, serum and a nasopharyngeal or oropharyngeal swab were collected from each participant by mobile phlebotomists. Prospective study participants could optionally give additional blood draws and questionnaires over an approximately 2-month period. Blood samples from the prospective study were shipped frozen or at room temperature prior to DNA extraction. TCRbeta CDR3 regions were amplified from genomic DNA using the immunoSEQ Assay, a bias-controlled multiplex PCR. The paper's data handling went like this. Within the assay, amplification of reference gene primers was used to estimate how many nucleated cells each sample contained. To quantify the absolute abundance of each unique TCRbeta CDR3 rearrangement, sequence reads were collapsed and filtered. For each sample, productive Simpson clonality was calculated by taking the square root of Simpson's diversity index across productive rearrangements. Drawn from immuneACCESS, this table holds only the in-frame rearrangements with V and J called that TCRdb kept. Clones are partly lost; checked studies trace under half to an unresolved V gene and leave the rest unexplained. From that table come the V and J calls and clone size; the DNA was used to work out D and trimming. The sample table holds around 250,000 clones, of which about 87% were seen once. The ten largest make up roughly 1.7% of the sample.

Including the terminal cysteine and phenylalanine, the CDR3 comprises 13 residues. Solely the CDR3 DNA is kept, with 39 bases framed from the first base. The germline V gene (reference sequence) gives CDR1 as LNHDA and CDR2 as SQIVND. V sheds 3 bases and J sheds 2 bases, leaving 7 bases between their ends. A word on this clone: This clone's antigen is unknown. It has no much larger one-base neighbor in the sample; base qualities were not kept.

Beyond this particular receptor, the publication reports: The amount of clinical and demographic metadata varied by source and participant and was provided uncurated.

This clonotype was obtained from a woman in her 50s who had recovered from COVID-19. The sequenced sample consisted of PBMCs or T cells enriched from blood (not recorded which). The chain is made from TRBV19 and TRBJ1-2; there is no confident call for the D gene. CDR3 region: CASSMSGNYGYTF. The base sequence is TGTGCCAGTAGTATGTCCGGGAACTATGGCTACACCTTC.